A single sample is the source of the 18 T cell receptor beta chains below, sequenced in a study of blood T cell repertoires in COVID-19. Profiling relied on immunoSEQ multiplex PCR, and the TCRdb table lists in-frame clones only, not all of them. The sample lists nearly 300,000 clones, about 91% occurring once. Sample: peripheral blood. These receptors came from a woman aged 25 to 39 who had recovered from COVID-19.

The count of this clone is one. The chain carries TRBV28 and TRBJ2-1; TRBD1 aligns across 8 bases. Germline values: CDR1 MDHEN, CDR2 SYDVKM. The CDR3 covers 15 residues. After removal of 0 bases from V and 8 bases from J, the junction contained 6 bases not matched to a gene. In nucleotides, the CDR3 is TGTGCCAGCAGTTTATGGGACAGGGAAATTCATGAGCAGTTCTTC. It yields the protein CASSLWDREIHEQFF.

This CDR3 reads CASSLAGTGGPYEQYF. Here the CDR3 DNA reads TGTGCCAGCAGCTTAGCGGGGACAGGGGGACCCTACGAGCAGTACTTC. The chain has TRBV7-8 and TRBJ2-7; 11 nucleotides line up with TRBD1. Unmatched junction bases numbered 3, after V lost 0 bases and J lost 2 bases. This CDR3 contains 16 residues. Germline lookup yields CDR1 SGHVS and CDR2 FQNEAQ.

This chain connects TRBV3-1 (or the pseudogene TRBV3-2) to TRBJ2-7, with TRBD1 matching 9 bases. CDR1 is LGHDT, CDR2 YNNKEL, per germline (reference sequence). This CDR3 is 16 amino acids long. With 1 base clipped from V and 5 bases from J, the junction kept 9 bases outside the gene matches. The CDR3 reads CASSQVMRTGAHEQYF. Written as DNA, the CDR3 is TGTGCCAGCAGCCAAGTAATGAGGACAGGGGCCCACGAGCAGTACTTC.

Written as DNA, the CDR3 is TGTGCCAGCAGCTTACGGCTAGCGGGGGGACCACCCTACAATGAGCAGTTCTTC. This sequence encodes CASSLRLAGGPPYNEQFF. The chain couples TRBV7-2 to TRBJ2-1, with 11 bases fitting TRBD2. CDR3 size: 18 residues. J lost 2 bases, V lost 2 bases, and 8 bases had no gene match. Germline assignment: CDR1 SGHTA and CDR2 FQGNSA.

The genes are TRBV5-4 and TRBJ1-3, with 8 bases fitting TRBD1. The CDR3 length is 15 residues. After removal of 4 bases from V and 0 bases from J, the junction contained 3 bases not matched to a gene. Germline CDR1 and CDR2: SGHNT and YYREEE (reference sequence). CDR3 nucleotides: TGTGCCAGCAGCCTGACAGGGGACTCTGGAAACACCATATATTTT. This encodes CASSLTGDSGNTIYF.

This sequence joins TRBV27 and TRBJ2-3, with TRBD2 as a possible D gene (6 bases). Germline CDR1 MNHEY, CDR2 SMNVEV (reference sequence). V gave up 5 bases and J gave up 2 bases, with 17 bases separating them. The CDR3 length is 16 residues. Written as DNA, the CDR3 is TGTGCCAGCAGTATGCTCGGGGGAGGTTCCACAGATACGCAGTATTTT. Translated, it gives CASSMLGGGSTDTQYF.

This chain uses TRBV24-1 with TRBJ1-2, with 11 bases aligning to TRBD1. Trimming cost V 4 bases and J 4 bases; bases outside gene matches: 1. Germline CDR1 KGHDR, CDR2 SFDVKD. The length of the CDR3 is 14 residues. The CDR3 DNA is TGTGCCACCAGTGAAGGACAGGGGGCCTATGGCTACACCTTC. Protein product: CATSEGQGAYGYTF.

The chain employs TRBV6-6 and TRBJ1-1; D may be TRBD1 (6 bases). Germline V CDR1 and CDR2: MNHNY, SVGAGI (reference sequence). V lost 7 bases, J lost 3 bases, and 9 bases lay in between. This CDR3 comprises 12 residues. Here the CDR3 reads CASKQGDTEAFF. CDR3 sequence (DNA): TGTGCCAGCAAACAGGGAGACACTGAAGCTTTCTTT.

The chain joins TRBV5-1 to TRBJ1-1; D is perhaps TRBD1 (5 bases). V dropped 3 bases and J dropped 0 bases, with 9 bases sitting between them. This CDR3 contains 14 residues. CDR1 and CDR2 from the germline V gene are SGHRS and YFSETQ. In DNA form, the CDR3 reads TGCGCCAGCAGCTGGGGACTTTTGAACACTGAAGCTTTCTTT. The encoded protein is CASSWGLLNTEAFF.

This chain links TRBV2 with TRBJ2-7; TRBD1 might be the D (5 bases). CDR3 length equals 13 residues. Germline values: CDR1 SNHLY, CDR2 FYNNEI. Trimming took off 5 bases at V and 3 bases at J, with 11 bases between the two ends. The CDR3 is CASSLGVGYEQYF. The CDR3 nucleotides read TGTGCCAGCAGTCTAGGGGTCGGCTACGAGCAGTACTTC.

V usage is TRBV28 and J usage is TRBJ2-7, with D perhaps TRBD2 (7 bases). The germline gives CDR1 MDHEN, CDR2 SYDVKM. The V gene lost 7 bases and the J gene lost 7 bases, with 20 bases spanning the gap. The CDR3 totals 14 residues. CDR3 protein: CASTQSGTLREQYF. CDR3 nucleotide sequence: TGTGCCAGCACCCAAAGCGGGACACTCCGAGAGCAGTACTTC.

CDR3 nucleotide sequence: TGTGCCAGCAGGGCCGGGACAGGGGGCGTTGGGGAAAAACTGTTTTTT. This gives the protein CASRAGTGGVGEKLFF. V and J are TRBV7-2 and TRBJ1-4; TRBD1 matches at 12 bases. Germline CDR1 is SGHTA and CDR2 is FQGNSA. The V segment lost 6 bases and the J segment 8 bases; nucleotides outside the gene matches: 10. The CDR3 has 16 amino acids.

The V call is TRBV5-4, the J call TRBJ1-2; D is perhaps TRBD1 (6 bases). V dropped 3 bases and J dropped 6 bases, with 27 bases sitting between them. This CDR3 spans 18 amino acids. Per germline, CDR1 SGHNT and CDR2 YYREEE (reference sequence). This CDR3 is CASSSWVGKQGFNNGYTF. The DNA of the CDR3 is TGTGCCAGCAGCTCATGGGTGGGGAAACAGGGATTTAATAATGGCTACACCTTC.

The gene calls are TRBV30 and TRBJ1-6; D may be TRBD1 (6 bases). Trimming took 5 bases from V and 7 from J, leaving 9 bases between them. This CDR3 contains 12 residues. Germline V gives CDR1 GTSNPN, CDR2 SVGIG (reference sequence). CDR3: CAWGQSNSPLHF. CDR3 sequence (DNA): TGTGCCTGGGGACAGTCGAATTCACCCCTCCACTTT. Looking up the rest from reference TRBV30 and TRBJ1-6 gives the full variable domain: SQTIHQWPATLVQPVGSPLSLECTVEGTSNPNLYWYRQAAGRGLQLLFYSVGIGQISSEVPQNLSASRPQDRQFILSSKKLLLSDSGFYLCAWGQSNSPLHFGNGTRLTVT.

The CDR3 is CASSQFGGTGGFNYGYTF. CDR3 in DNA: TGTGCCAGCAGCCAATTCGGCGGGACAGGCGGATTTAACTATGGCTACACCTTC. V gene TRBV14 combines with J gene TRBJ1-2; TRBD1 matches at 8 bases. Germline V lookup: CDR1 SGHDN, CDR2 FVKESK. Unmatched junction bases numbered 12, after V lost 2 bases and J lost 1 base. The CDR3 consists of 18 residues.

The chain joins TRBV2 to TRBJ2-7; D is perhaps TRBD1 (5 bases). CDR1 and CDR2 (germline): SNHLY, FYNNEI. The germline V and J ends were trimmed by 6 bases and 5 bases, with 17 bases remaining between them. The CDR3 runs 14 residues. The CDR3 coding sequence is TGTGCCAGCAGCCCGAACAGGAGCGAGGACGAGCAGTACTTC. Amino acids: CASSPNRSEDEQYF. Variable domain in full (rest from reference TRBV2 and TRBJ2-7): EPEVTQTPSHQVTQMGQEVILRCVPISNHLYFYWYRQILGQKVEFLVSFYNNEISEKSEIFDDQFSVERPDGSNFTLKIRSTKLEDSAMYFCASSPNRSEDEQYFGPGTRLTVT.

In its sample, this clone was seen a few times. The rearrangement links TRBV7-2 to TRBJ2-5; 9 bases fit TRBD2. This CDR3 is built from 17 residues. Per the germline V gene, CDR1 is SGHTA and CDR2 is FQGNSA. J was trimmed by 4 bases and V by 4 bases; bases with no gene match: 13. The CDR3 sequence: CASSSLAAGGPGETQYF. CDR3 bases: TGTGCCAGCAGCTCCCTGGCGGCGGGGGGGCCGGGAGAGACCCAGTACTTC.

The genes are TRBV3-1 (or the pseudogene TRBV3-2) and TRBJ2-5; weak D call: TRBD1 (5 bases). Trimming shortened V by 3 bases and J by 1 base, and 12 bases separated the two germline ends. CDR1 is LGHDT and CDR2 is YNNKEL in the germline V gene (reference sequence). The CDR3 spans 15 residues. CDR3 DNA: TGTGCCAGCAGCCACTCGGCACAGGCCCAAGAGACCCAGTACTTC. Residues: CASSHSAQAQETQYF.